This entry lists 14 T cell receptor beta chains sequenced from one sample in a study of molecular identifiers for immune sequencing clone quantification. TCRdb redid the calling of the PCR reads with MiXCR, one entry per CDR3 protein. The sample yields about half a million distinct CDR3 sequences, under 30% seen once. Sequences were obtained from naive CD8+ T cells from blood, with Jurkat cell RNA spiked in. Noted subset: FACS-sorted CD8+CD4-CCR7+CD45RA+ naive T cells. The receptors were gathered from a human donor in good health. Some libraries in this study had Jurkat cell RNA spiked in.

Regarding this clonotype: It may be a read error: a sequence one base away is much more abundant. The rearrangement links TRBV7-2 to TRBJ2-2; D is unclear. Germline values: CDR1 SGHTA, CDR2 FQGNSA. The CDR3 runs to 12 residues. The CDR3: CASCLSAGELFF. In DNA, the CDR3 is TGTGCCAGCTGCTTAAGTGCAGGGGAGCTGTTTTTT.

About this clonotype: This may be a read error, as it is one base from a much larger clone. The rearrangement links TRBV13 to TRBJ1-2; D is uncertain. CDR1 is PRHDT and CDR2 is FYEKMQ in the germline V gene (reference sequence). With 1 base removed from V and 8 bases from J, the gap between germline ends came to 17 bases. CDR3 length: 15 residues. The CDR3 loop reads CASSLEDGESSGYTF. DNA of the CDR3: TGTGCCAGCAGCTTAGAGGACGGGGAGTCTTCCGGCTACACCTTC.

This clonotype showed up just a few times. V usage is TRBV18 and J usage is TRBJ2-4; tentatively, D is TRBD2 (6 bases). The CDR3 sequence is 18 residues long. CDR1 and CDR2 from the germline V gene are KGHSH and LQKENI. The V end lost 0 bases, the J end lost 1 base, and 16 bases lay between the germline ends. The CDR3 here is CASSPPWQAGPAKNIQYF. The CDR3 nucleotides are TGTGCCAGCTCACCACCGTGGCAGGCGGGACCTGCCAAAAACATTCAGTACTTC.

The chain has TRBV6-5 and TRBJ1-5; a weak D match, TRBD1 (5 bases). This CDR3 has 14 residues. The V end lost 0 bases, the J end lost 2 bases, and 5 bases lay between the germline ends. Germline V gene sequence: CDR1 MNHEY, CDR2 SVGAGI. The CDR3 nucleotides are TGTGCCAGCAGTTACTCACAGGGCAATCAGCCCCAGCATTTT. Its translation is CASSYSQGNQPQHF.

This sequence joins TRBV3-1 and TRBJ1-3; D unresolved. Between the trimmed V and J ends, which lost 6 bases and 9 bases, there was a span of 21 bases. The CDR3 contains 15 residues. Germline lookup yields CDR1 LGHDT and CDR2 YNNKEL (reference sequence). The CDR3, as DNA: TGTGCCAGCAGTCCCCTGACATACCCGGCAAGCACCATATATTTT. Its protein product is CASSPLTYPASTIYF.

This clonotype appeared a few times. V is TRBV7-9 and J is TRBJ2-1, with D possibly being TRBD2 (6 bases). V gave up 5 bases and J gave up 4 bases, with 18 bases separating them. The CDR3 extends over 16 amino acids. The germline CDR1 and CDR2 sequences are SEHNR and FQNEAQ (reference sequence). The CDR3 here is CASSETGTPIYNEQFF. The DNA for the CDR3 is TGTGCCAGCAGCGAAACCGGGACTCCTATTTACAATGAGCAGTTCTTC.

Ten or more counts support this clonotype. This chain uses TRBV5-4 with TRBJ2-1; D uncertain. V was cut by 1 base and J by 9 bases, with 8 bases left in between. The CDR3 consists of 12 residues. Germline CDR1 is SGHNT and CDR2 is YYREEE (reference sequence). CDR3 residues: CASSLQNGEQFF. The CDR3 DNA follows: TGTGCCAGCAGCTTGCAGAACGGTGAGCAGTTCTTC.

This clonotype came up many times. Written as DNA, the CDR3 is TGTGCCAGCAGTTTATCTTGGGATCAGCCCCAGCATTTT. Translating it yields CASSLSWDQPQHF. V is TRBV27 and J is TRBJ1-5, with D uncertain. Germline lookup yields CDR1 MNHEY and CDR2 SMNVEV (reference sequence). The V and J ends lost 0 bases and 5 bases respectively, with 5 bases between them. The CDR3 is made up of 13 amino acids.

This clonotype has at least ten counts. The chain recombines TRBV7-9 with TRBJ1-1, with D perhaps TRBD1 (5 bases). Deletions cut 1 base from V and 3 bases from J, with 9 bases between. The CDR3 consists of 14 residues. Germline V gene lookup returns CDR1 SEHNR and CDR2 FQNEAQ (reference sequence). In DNA, the CDR3 is TGTGCCAGCAGCTTAGATATAGGGGACACTGAAGCTTTCTTT. This translates into CASSLDIGDTEAFF.

Details on this clonotype: A much larger clone lies a single base off, so this may be a read error. The chain combines TRBV13 with TRBJ1-3, with no clear D. CDR1 and CDR2 (germline): PRHDT, FYEKMQ (reference sequence). The V gene lost 6 bases and the J gene lost 0 bases, with 9 bases spanning the gap. This CDR3 contains 14 residues. This chain's CDR3 is CASSVTVSGNTIYF. CDR3 DNA sequence: TGTGCCAGCAGTGTCACAGTCTCTGGAAACACCATATATTTT.

The chain has TRBV4-3 and TRBJ2-3; the D call may be TRBD1 or TRBD2 (7 bases each). Germline-derived CDR1 and CDR2 are LGHNA and YSLEER. This CDR3 spans 16 amino acids. Trimming took off 0 bases at V and 7 bases at J, with 17 bases between the two ends. The CDR3 is CASSQDQGGSRYTQYF. CDR3 nucleotides: TGCGCCAGCAGCCAAGATCAGGGGGGGTCGCGTTATACGCAGTATTTT.

This clonotype was seen more than once but under ten times. This sequence joins TRBV3-1 and TRBJ2-1; 7 bases are a match to TRBD1. V shed 3 bases, J shed 5 bases, and the junction held 16 bases outside the gene matches. The CDR3 is 18 residues long. Germline assignment: CDR1 LGHDT and CDR2 YNNKEL (reference sequence). The CDR3 DNA sequence: TGTGCCAGCAGCCAGCGCCCTAACAGGGGTAGAGCCGACAATGAGCAGTTCTTC. Protein sequence: CASSQRPNRGRADNEQFF.

This clonotype was detected only a few times. The rearrangement uses TRBV6-5 and TRBJ2-7; unclear D gene. The CDR3 loop spans 13 amino acids. The V and J ends lost 2 bases and 3 bases respectively, with 8 bases between them. Germline V CDR1 and CDR2: MNHEY, SVGAGI. DNA for the CDR3: TGTGCCAGCAGTTACGTAGGGAACTACGAGCAGTACTTC. Translation gives CASSYVGNYEQYF.

The chain uses TRBV7-6 and TRBJ1-4; 7 nucleotides agree with TRBD1. The CDR3 runs to 14 residues. Germline V lookup: CDR1 SGHVS, CDR2 FNYEAQ. J was trimmed by 8 bases and V by 5 bases; bases with no gene match: 8. The CDR3 bases are TGTGCCAGCAGCCCAGAGGCAGGGGGAGAAAAACTGTTTTTT. Protein sequence: CASSPEAGGEKLFF.